The 7 T cell receptor beta chains reported below all come from one sample, sequenced in a study of post-analysis software for immune sequencing data. Study-wide findings and caveats: In patients, five or six TRBV segments were more frequent than in controls, with TRBV5-6, TRBV5-1 and TRBV20-1 among them.

Unique molecular identifiers were built into the TCR beta cDNA libraries. TCRdb passed the PCR reads through MiXCR, listing each CDR3 protein once. This sample carries 650,000 to 850,000 distinct CDR3 sequences, under 70% of them seen once, and the ten largest clones take 4% to 5.5%. These receptors' antigens are unknown. Material for sequencing was blood. Source of these receptors: a girl under 18 with multiple sclerosis.

This sequence joins TRBV7-6 and TRBJ1-2, with D perhaps matching TRBD1 (5 bases). The CDR3 runs 13 residues. V was clipped by 5 bases and J by 6 bases, with 13 bases between them. CDR1 is SGHVS and CDR2 is FNYEAQ in the germline V gene. For the CDR3, the DNA is TGTGCCAGCAGCCCCACCCGCAGGGATGGCTACACCTTC. Its protein is CASSPTRRDGYTF.

This clonotype has more than one count but fewer than ten. The chain combines TRBV20-1 with TRBJ1-2, with TRBD1 matching over 9 bases. V shed 6 bases, J shed 8 bases, and the junction held 10 bases outside the gene matches. The CDR3 is made up of 13 amino acids. Germline values: CDR1 DFQATT, CDR2 SNEGSKA (reference sequence). Here the CDR3 reads CSAPNRGLGGYTF. The CDR3 region has the DNA TGCAGTGCACCTAACAGGGGGCTCGGAGGCTACACCTTC.

This clonotype has a handful of counts. This chain joins TRBV9 and TRBJ2-1, with 7 bases lining up with TRBD2. V was pared by 4 bases and J by 4 bases, with 8 bases of the junction left unmatched. This CDR3 has 15 amino acids. The germline gives CDR1 SGDLS, CDR2 YYNGEE. The CDR3 sequence: CASSPPGGNYNEQFF. The CDR3 DNA follows: TGTGCCAGCAGCCCCCCGGGAGGAAATTACAATGAGCAGTTCTTC.

This clonotype has a handful of counts. The chain combines TRBV29-1 with TRBJ1-2; D is undetermined. There are 12 residues in the CDR3. V was trimmed by 5 bases and J by 6 bases, leaving 13 bases between them. CDR1 and CDR2 (germline): SQVTM, ANQGSEA. The CDR3 DNA follows: TGCAGCGTTTCTGGCCCCCAGGATGGCTACACCTTC. It yields the protein CSVSGPQDGYTF.

The V and J genes are TRBV20-1 and TRBJ1-2, with D possibly being TRBD1 (5 bases). Trimming cost V 0 bases and J 4 bases, with 12 bases left between them. This CDR3 has 14 amino acids. Germline V gene sequence: CDR1 DFQATT, CDR2 SNEGSKA (reference sequence). The CDR3 DNA reads as TGCAGTGCTAGAGATGTGGGCAGGGTCTATGGCTACACCTTC. Translation gives CSARDVGRVYGYTF.

This rearrangement joins TRBV20-1 to TRBJ2-5, with 11 bases matching TRBD2. Unmatched junction bases numbered 6, after V lost 0 bases and J lost 6 bases. Looked up from germline, CDR1 is DFQATT and CDR2 is SNEGSKA (reference sequence). The CDR3 is made up of 15 amino acids. The chain's CDR3 is CSARDHASGGQTQYF. CDR3 nucleotides: TGCAGTGCTAGAGATCATGCTAGCGGGGGGCAGACCCAGTACTTC.

The chain employs TRBV20-1 and TRBJ2-5; D gene ambiguous. V was clipped by 7 bases and J by 5 bases, with 14 bases between them. The CDR3 is 12 residues long. CDR1 and CDR2 from the germline V gene are DFQATT and SNEGSKA (reference sequence). CDR3: CSGIGSAETQYF. CDR3 DNA: TGCAGTGGAATAGGATCCGCGGAGACCCAGTACTTC.